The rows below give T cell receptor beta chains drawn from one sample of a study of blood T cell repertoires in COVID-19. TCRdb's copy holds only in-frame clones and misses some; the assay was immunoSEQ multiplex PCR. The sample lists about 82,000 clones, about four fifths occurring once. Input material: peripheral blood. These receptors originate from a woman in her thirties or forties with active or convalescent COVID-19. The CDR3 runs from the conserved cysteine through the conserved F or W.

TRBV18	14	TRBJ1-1	CASSPSRGNTEAFF
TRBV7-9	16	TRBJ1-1	CASSPDQGFMNTEAFF
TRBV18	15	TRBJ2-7	CASSPSRDRGREQYF
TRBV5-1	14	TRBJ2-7	CASSLVQGINEQYF
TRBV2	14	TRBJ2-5	CASKPSPGYETQYF
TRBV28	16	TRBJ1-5	CASSFYAGTGNQPQHF
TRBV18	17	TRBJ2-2	CASSPRPGLALTGELFF
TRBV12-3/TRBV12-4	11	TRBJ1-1	CASSSDTEAFF
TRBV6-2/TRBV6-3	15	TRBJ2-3	CASSYSPSSGGAQYF
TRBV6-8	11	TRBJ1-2	CAGPPAYGYTF
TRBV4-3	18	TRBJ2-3	CASSHGGQGVIRGDTQYF
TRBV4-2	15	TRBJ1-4	CASSPQGAKDEKLFF
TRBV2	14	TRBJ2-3	CASSELTSTDTQYF
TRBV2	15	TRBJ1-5	CASSGGGYSNQPQHF
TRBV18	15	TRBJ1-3	CASSYSQDSGNTIYF
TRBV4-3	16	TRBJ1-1	CASSLRGGTPNTEAFF
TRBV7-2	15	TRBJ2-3	CASSLAGQITDTQYF
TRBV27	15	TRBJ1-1	CASSSIAGMNTEAFF
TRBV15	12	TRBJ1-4	CATSRDGTGPIF
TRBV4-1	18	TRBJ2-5	CASSQDAGASGRQETQYF
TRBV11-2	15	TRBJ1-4	CASSSEGLTNEKLFF
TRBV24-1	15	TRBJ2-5	CATSDPGGVWETQYF
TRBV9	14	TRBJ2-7	CASSQGPGSYEQYF
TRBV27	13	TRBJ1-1	CASSLGGNTEAFF
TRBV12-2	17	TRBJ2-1	CASRLGSGGLLYNEQFF
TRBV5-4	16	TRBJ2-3	CASSFGLAESTDTQYF
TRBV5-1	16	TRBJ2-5	CASSFGAGAEGETQYF
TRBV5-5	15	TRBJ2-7	CASSSGQGLFYEQYF
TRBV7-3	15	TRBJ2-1	CASSPGTGLGNEQFF
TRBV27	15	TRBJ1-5	CASSSWQGANQPQHF
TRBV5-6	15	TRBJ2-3	CASSGTGGWADTQYF
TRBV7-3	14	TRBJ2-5	CASSLPGVGETQYF
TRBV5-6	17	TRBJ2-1	CASSLEPGTSGINEQFF
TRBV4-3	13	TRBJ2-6	CASGQAGANVLTF
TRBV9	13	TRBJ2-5	CASSATESGTQYF
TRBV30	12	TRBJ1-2	CAWGTVNYGYTF
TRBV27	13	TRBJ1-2	CASSLRHTYGYTF
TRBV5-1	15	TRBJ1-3	CASSPYRERGNTIYF
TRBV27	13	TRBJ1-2	CASGTGPNYGYTF
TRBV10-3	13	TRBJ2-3	CAITAAYTDTQYF
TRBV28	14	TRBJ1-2	CASSFPGKVLGYTF
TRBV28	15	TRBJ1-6	CASSGRLSYNSPLHF
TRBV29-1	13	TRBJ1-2	CSVEGQTNYGYTF
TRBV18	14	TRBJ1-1	CASSRTGTNTEAFF
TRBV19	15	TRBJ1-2	CASSAETGFYYGYTF
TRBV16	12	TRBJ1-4	CASSPDYEKLFF
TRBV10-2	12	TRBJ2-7	CASSEMRDEQYF
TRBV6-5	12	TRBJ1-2	CASSTGQAGYTF
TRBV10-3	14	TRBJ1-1	CAADNVGANTEAFF
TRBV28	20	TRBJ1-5	CASSLTILVILGAGDQPQHF
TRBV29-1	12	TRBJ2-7	CSGRDRAYEQYF
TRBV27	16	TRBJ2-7	CASSLEGGGLIYEQYF
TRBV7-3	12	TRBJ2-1	CASSFTRDEQFF
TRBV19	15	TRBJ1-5	CASSPTGIPNQPQHF
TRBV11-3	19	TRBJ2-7	CASSEIWTESRAFSYEQYF